Presented here are 32 T cell receptor beta chains from one specimen sequenced in a study of blood T cell repertoires in COVID-19. Libraries were prepared by immunoSEQ multiplex PCR; TCRdb keeps only in-frame clonotypes and omits some of them. In the table there are more than 250,000 clones, about 83% of which are singletons. Sequenced: peripheral blood. The source is a woman in her fifties or sixties with acute or convalescent COVID-19.

This rearrangement joins TRBV19 to TRBJ1-4; tentative D call: TRBD1 (5 bases). CDR1 and CDR2 (germline): LNHDA, SQIVND (reference sequence). CDR3 size: 16 residues. V lost 5 bases and J 2 bases, leaving 15 bases between the germline ends. The CDR3 region is CASSLTVLRTNEKLFF. DNA for the CDR3: TGTGCCAGTAGTCTGACAGTTCTGCGGACTAATGAAAAACTGTTTTTT. Using reference TRBV19 and TRBJ1-4 for the parts outside the CDR3, the full variable domain is DGGITQSPKYLFRKEGQNVTLSCEQNLNHDAMYWYRQDPGQGLRLIYYSQIVNDFQKGDIAEGYSVSREKKESFPLTVTSAQKNPTAFYLCASSLTVLRTNEKLFFGSGTQLSVL.

This rearrangement joins TRBV6-6 to TRBJ1-1; 8 positions match TRBD1. Per germline, CDR1 MNHNY and CDR2 SVGAGI (reference sequence). The junction had 7 bases not matched to a gene; V was cut back by 5 bases and J by 5 bases. The CDR3 consists of 14 residues. The CDR3 region has the DNA TGTGCCAGCAGTACAACCGGACAGGGAACTGAAGCTTTCTTT. Translating it yields CASSTTGQGTEAFF.

J is TRBJ2-3 and V is TRBV6-4, with a weak D call TRBD2 (6 bases). CDR1 is MRHNA and CDR2 is SNTAGT in the germline V gene. This CDR3 spans 16 amino acids. Trimming took 2 bases from V and 2 from J, leaving 14 bases between them. The CDR3 reads CASSDRVGGPTDTQYF. CDR3 DNA: TGTGCCAGCAGTGACCGAGTGGGGGGACCCACAGATACGCAGTATTTT.

CDR3 coding DNA: TGTGCCAGCAGTTCCCCCCCTGGACAGGTCTCCTACGAGCAGTACTTC. It encodes CASSSPPGQVSYEQYF. The J gene is TRBJ2-7, the V gene TRBV6-4; 7 nucleotides agree with TRBD1. CDR1 MRHNA and CDR2 SNTAGT come from the germline V gene. The junction had 10 bases not matched to a gene; V was cut back by 5 bases and J by 0 bases. The length of the CDR3 is 16 residues.

The chain couples TRBV5-1 to TRBJ2-1; TRBD2 matches at 10 bases. Germline lookup yields CDR1 SGHRS and CDR2 YFSETQ. The CDR3 extends over 14 amino acids. Trimming removed 2 bases from V and 7 bases from J; junction bases left unmatched: 3. CDR3 sequence reads: CASSFSGGLNEQFF. As DNA, the CDR3 is TGCGCCAGCAGCTTTAGCGGGGGGCTGAATGAGCAGTTCTTC.

About this clone itself: Because the CDR3's place on the DNA is in doubt, the DNA is left out and the CDR3 is given as listed by TCRdb. Other DNA sequences in the sample encode the same CDR3. V gene TRBV6-6 combines with J gene TRBJ2-2; the table calls TRBD2, which could not be checked here. The CDR3 adds up to 13 amino acids, both ends counted. Germline values: CDR1 MNHNY, CDR2 SVGAGI (reference sequence). CDR3: CASSSSNTGELFF.

The chain carries TRBV7-9 and TRBJ1-4; 8 bases are a match to TRBD1. Germline loops: CDR1 SEHNR, CDR2 FQNEAQ (reference sequence). The trim removed 4 bases at V and 8 bases at J, leaving 6 bases unmatched. CDR3 length: 14 residues. The DNA for the CDR3 is TGTGCCAGCAGCTCGTCAGGGGGCGCGGAAAAACTGTTTTTT. Protein sequence: CASSSSGGAEKLFF.

A few counts support this clone. CDR3 protein: CASTGTGGLMDTEAFF. The CDR3 DNA sequence: TGTGCCAGTACCGGGACAGGGGGCTTAATGGACACTGAAGCTTTCTTT. This chain connects TRBV19 to TRBJ1-1; TRBD1 matches 12 bases. Trimming cost V 7 bases and J 3 bases; bases outside gene matches: 9. This CDR3 contains 16 residues. The germline gives CDR1 LNHDA, CDR2 SQIVND (reference sequence).

V gene TRBV5-1 combines with J gene TRBJ2-4; D gene unclear. CDR1 SGHRS and CDR2 YFSETQ come from the germline V gene. CDR3 length: 15 amino acids. Trimming stripped 6 bases from V and 0 bases from J, with 13 bases between. The CDR3 nucleotides are TGCGCCAGCACCTTTCCCGCACTAGCCAAAAACATTCAGTACTTC. It encodes CASTFPALAKNIQYF. Full variable domain (rest looked up from reference TRBV5-1 and TRBJ2-4): KAGVTQTPRYLIKTRGQQVTLSCSPISGHRSVSWYQQTPGQGLQFLFEYFSETQRNKGNFPGRFSGRQFSNSRSEMNVSTLELGDSALYLCASTFPALAKNIQYFGAGTRLSVL.

The V gene is TRBV6-1, the J gene TRBJ1-2; D possibly corresponds to TRBD1 (5 bases). This CDR3 contains 14 residues. Germline V gives CDR1 MNHNS, CDR2 SASEGT. V was pared by 3 bases and J by 3 bases, with 11 bases between. The CDR3 loop is CASSEEGTYYGYTF. DNA of the CDR3: TGTGCCAGCAGTGAGGAGGGGACCTACTATGGCTACACCTTC.

Notes on this clone: Other DNA sequences within the sample encode an identical CDR3. The chain carries TRBV18 and TRBJ1-6; 10 bases map to TRBD1. This CDR3 has 14 residues. Trimming removed 3 bases from V and 10 bases from J; junction bases left unmatched: 3. Looked up from germline, CDR1 is KGHSH and CDR2 is LQKENI. The CDR3: CASSPDRGHSPLHF. For the CDR3, the DNA is TGTGCCAGCTCACCTGACAGGGGGCACTCACCCCTCCACTTT.

This clone was picked up a small number of times. The V and J genes are TRBV5-4 and TRBJ2-3; D may be TRBD2 (6 bases). The germline V and J ends were trimmed by 4 bases and 0 bases, with 9 bases remaining between them. Germline lookup yields CDR1 SGHNT and CDR2 YYREEE (reference sequence). This CDR3 comprises 14 residues. Here the CDR3 DNA reads TGTGCCAGCAGCACCCGGGGGAGCACAGATACGCAGTATTTT. As protein: CASSTRGSTDTQYF.

This chain links TRBV7-2 with TRBJ2-3; 8 nucleotides line up with TRBD2. The CDR3 runs 15 residues. Germline-derived CDR1 and CDR2 are SGHTA and FQGNSA. The junction had 4 bases not matched to a gene; V was cut back by 1 base and J by 4 bases. CDR3 nucleotides: TGTGCCAGCAGCTTAGTGACGGGGGGGGCAGATACGCAGTATTTT. Amino acids: CASSLVTGGADTQYF. Based on the CDR3 plus reference TRBV7-2 and TRBJ2-3, the full variable domain is GAGVSQSPSNKVTEKGKDVELRCDPISGHTALYWYRQSLGQGLEFLIYFQGNSAPDKSGLPSDRFSAERTGGSVSTLTIQRTQQEDSAVYLCASSLVTGGADTQYFGPGTRLTVL.

The chain joins TRBV5-6 to TRBJ1-2; 7 bases are shared with TRBD1. The germline CDR1 and CDR2 sequences are SGHDT and YYEEEE. The ends lost 4 bases at V and 4 bases at J; junction bases unmatched: 4. The CDR3 contains 13 residues. This chain's CDR3 is CASSRQGSYGYTF. The CDR3 region has the DNA TGTGCCAGCAGCCGACAGGGAAGCTATGGCTACACCTTC.

The rearrangement links TRBV7-8 to TRBJ1-2; tentative D call: TRBD1 (5 bases). The CDR3 covers 15 residues. Germline CDR1 SGHVS, CDR2 FQNEAQ. V lost 5 bases to trimming and J lost 3 bases, with 16 bases between them. CDR3 region: CASSRSEGVDYGYTF. CDR3 bases: TGTGCCAGCAGCCGTTCCGAAGGGGTAGACTATGGCTACACCTTC.

The rearrangement links TRBV7-2 to TRBJ1-1; unclear D gene. Germline V lookup: CDR1 SGHTA, CDR2 FQGNSA. The CDR3 is made up of 13 amino acids. The germline V and J ends were trimmed by 6 bases and 3 bases, with 11 bases remaining between them. For the CDR3, the DNA is TGTGCCAGCAGATCGGAGGGAGACACTGAAGCTTTCTTT. As protein: CASRSEGDTEAFF.

This clone was seen a single time. This chain joins TRBV7-6 and TRBJ1-2, with D hard to call. The germline V and J ends were trimmed by 1 base and 3 bases, with 6 bases remaining between them. CDR1 and CDR2 (germline): SGHVS, FNYEAQ. The CDR3 spans 13 residues. CDR3 in DNA: TGTGCCAGCAGCTTAGGGGAGGACTATGGCTACACCTTC. Encoded protein: CASSLGEDYGYTF.

The genes are TRBV5-4 and TRBJ1-2; 7 bases align to TRBD1. The CDR3 spans 15 residues. Germline CDR1 is SGHNT and CDR2 is YYREEE (reference sequence). Trimming took 3 bases from V and 4 from J; bases not matched to a gene: 9. CDR3 nucleotide sequence: TGTGCCAGCAGCTCACCAGGACAGGCCCTCTATGGCTACACCTTC. Amino acids: CASSSPGQALYGYTF.

This clone was seen only once. The chain uses TRBV14 and TRBJ2-2, with D maybe TRBD1 (5 bases). The ends were cut back, 4 bases at V and 6 bases at J, with 12 bases in the middle. Germline V gene data show CDR1 as SGHDN and CDR2 as FVKESK. The CDR3 is 14 amino acids. CDR3 sequence: CASSRTPGAGELFF. CDR3 bases: TGTGCCAGCAGCCGGACACCCGGAGCCGGGGAGCTGTTTTTT.

The V call is TRBV27, the J call TRBJ2-2, with 7 nucleotides matching TRBD1. Trimming cost V 4 bases and J 6 bases; bases outside gene matches: 20. From germline, CDR1 is MNHEY and CDR2 SMNVEV (reference sequence). This CDR3 spans 19 amino acids. This CDR3 is CASSSQYAVRDRAPGELFF. The CDR3 DNA reads as TGTGCCAGCAGTTCACAATACGCCGTGAGAGACAGGGCTCCCGGGGAGCTGTTTTTT.

The chain couples TRBV4-2 to TRBJ2-2; D may be TRBD1 (5 bases). Germline CDR1 and CDR2: LGHNA and YNFKEQ. This CDR3 region has 15 residues. The ends were cut back, 0 bases at V and 3 bases at J, with 8 bases in the middle. In DNA form, the CDR3 reads TGTGCCAGCAGCCAAGACAGGGTGGACACCGGGGAGCTGTTTTTT. Protein sequence: CASSQDRVDTGELFF.

V is TRBV7-2 and J is TRBJ2-5; 9 bases fit TRBD2. The ends lost 11 bases at V and 5 bases at J; junction bases unmatched: 18. The length of the CDR3 is 16 residues. Germline V lookup: CDR1 SGHTA, CDR2 FQGNSA. The CDR3 nucleotides read TGTGCCTCAACTATAGCGGGAGCGGGGGCCGGGGAGACCCAGTACTTC. The encoded protein is CASTIAGAGAGETQYF.

The J gene is TRBJ1-2, the V gene TRBV4-1; 7 bases agree with TRBD1. The junction had 16 bases not matched to a gene; V was cut back by 7 bases and J by 5 bases. Germline V gene sequence: CDR1 MGHRA, CDR2 YSYEKL. This CDR3 comprises 16 residues. This CDR3 reads CASTNPKAQGGYGYTF. The CDR3 DNA sequence: TGCGCCAGCACCAACCCCAAGGCCCAGGGGGGATATGGCTACACCTTC.

The chain has TRBV25-1 and TRBJ1-6; 9 bases match TRBD1. The CDR3 covers 15 residues. V lost 2 bases and J lost 10; bases outside the gene matches: 6. Germline CDR1 and CDR2: MGHDK and SYGVNS. CDR3 residues: CASSEHRGLESPLHF. DNA of the CDR3: TGTGCCAGCAGTGAACACAGGGGGCTTGAATCACCCCTCCACTTT.

The chain employs TRBV5-4 and TRBJ2-3; 7 bases fit TRBD2. This CDR3 has 14 residues. Germline trimming cut 3 bases from V and 0 bases from J; bases unmatched to any gene: 1. The germline V gene encodes CDR1 SGHNT and CDR2 YYREEE (reference sequence). The DNA of the CDR3 is TGTGCCAGCAGCTCGCGGGGGAGCACAGATACGCAGTATTTT. It yields the protein CASSSRGSTDTQYF. The variable domain in full, with the rest retrieved from reference TRBV5-4 and TRBJ2-3, is ETGVTQSPTHLIKTRGQQVTLRCSSQSGHNTVSWYQQALGQGPQFIFQYYREEENGRGNFPPRFSGLQFPNYSSELNVNALELDDSALYLCASSSRGSTDTQYFGPGTRLTVL.

The gene calls are TRBV18 and TRBJ2-5, with a tentative D call TRBD1 (5 bases). Germline CDR1 KGHSH, CDR2 LQKENI. Trimming pared 4 bases from V and 1 base from J, leaving 10 bases between. This CDR3 comprises 14 residues. The CDR3 nucleotides are TGTGCCAGCTCACTGGGCAGGGCCCAAGAGACCCAGTACTTC. Its protein is CASSLGRAQETQYF. Together with reference TRBV18 and TRBJ2-5, the CDR3 gives the full variable domain: NAGVMQNPRHLVRRRGQEARLRCSPMKGHSHVYWYRQLPEEGLKFMVYLQKENIIDESGMPKERFSAEFPKEGPSILRIQQVVRGDSAAYFCASSLGRAQETQYFGPGTRLLVL.

The rearrangement joins TRBV2 to TRBJ2-5; D ambiguous. Trimming pared 8 bases from V and 4 bases from J, leaving 17 bases between. CDR3 length: 14 residues. Germline CDR1 and CDR2: SNHLY and FYNNEI. CDR3 in amino acids: CASVPEQLGETQYF. The DNA of the CDR3 is TGTGCCAGCGTTCCTGAACAGTTGGGAGAGACCCAGTACTTC.

The chain links TRBV10-3 to TRBJ2-2; the D gene is possibly TRBD2 (6 bases). This CDR3 comprises 15 residues. V was clipped by 2 bases and J by 5 bases, with 12 bases between them. The germline CDR1 and CDR2 sequences are ENHRY and SYGVKD. The CDR3 loop reads CAISEGGSRTGELFF. In DNA, the CDR3 is TGTGCCATCAGTGAGGGGGGGTCCCGGACCGGGGAGCTGTTTTTT.

The chain employs TRBV6-5 and TRBJ1-6; no clear D gene. Germline V lookup: CDR1 MNHEY, CDR2 SVGAGI. The CDR3 is 14 amino acids. The V end lost 5 bases, the J end lost 1 base, and 6 bases lay between the germline ends. CDR3 DNA sequence: TGTGCCAGCAGTCCTCTGTCCTATAATTCACCCCTCCACTTT. Protein product: CASSPLSYNSPLHF.

In its sample, this clone was seen once. V and J are TRBV3-1 (or the pseudogene TRBV3-2) and TRBJ2-7, with 7 bases aligning to TRBD1. Germline V gene lookup returns CDR1 LGHDT and CDR2 YNNKEL (reference sequence). CDR3 size: 17 residues. The J segment lost 6 bases and the V segment lost 0 bases, leaving 14 bases of the junction unmatched. The CDR3 DNA reads as TGTGCCAGCAGCCAAGATAGGTCAGGGACAGAAGGGGTCGAGCAGTACTTC. As protein: CASSQDRSGTEGVEQYF.

The chain uses TRBV6-1 and TRBJ1-3, with D unresolved. Germline CDR1 and CDR2: MNHNS and SASEGT. Trimming shortened V by 0 bases and J by 2 bases, and 8 bases separated the two germline ends. The CDR3 totals 15 residues. The CDR3 coding sequence is TGTGCCAGCAGTGAAGCATATACAGCTGGAAACACCATATATTTT. Translation: CASSEAYTAGNTIYF.

The rearrangement links TRBV6-5 to TRBJ2-7, with TRBD1 matching 9 bases. With 2 bases clipped from V and 4 bases from J, the junction kept 6 bases outside the gene matches. CDR3 length equals 15 residues. The germline CDR1 and CDR2 sequences are MNHEY and SVGAGI. The DNA of the CDR3 is TGTGCCAGCAGTTACGGGGGACAGGGTGGGTACGAGCAGTACGTC. Translation: CASSYGGQGGYEQYV.